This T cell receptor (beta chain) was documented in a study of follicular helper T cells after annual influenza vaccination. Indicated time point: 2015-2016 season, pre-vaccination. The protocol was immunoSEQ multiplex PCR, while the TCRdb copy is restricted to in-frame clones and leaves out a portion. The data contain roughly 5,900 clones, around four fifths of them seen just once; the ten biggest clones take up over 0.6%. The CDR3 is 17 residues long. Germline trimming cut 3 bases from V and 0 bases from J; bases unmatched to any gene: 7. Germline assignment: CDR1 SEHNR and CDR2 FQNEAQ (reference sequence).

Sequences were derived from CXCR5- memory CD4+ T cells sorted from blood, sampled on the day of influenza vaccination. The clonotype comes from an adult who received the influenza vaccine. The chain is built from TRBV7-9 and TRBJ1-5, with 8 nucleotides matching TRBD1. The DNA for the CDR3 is TGTGCCAGCAGCTTTAGTTCGGGACAGGTTAGCAATCAGCCCCAGCATTTT. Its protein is CASSFSSGQVSNQPQHF.